This TCR beta chain is drawn from a study of graft-versus-host responses after intestinal transplantation. On the study more broadly: Once they had received anti-thymocyte globulin induction, all recipients took tacrolimus and steroids for about three years.

Concerning this clone itself: Antigen: not known.

Profiling relied on immunoSEQ multiplex PCR, and the TCRdb table lists in-frame clones only, not all of them. The table includes 110,000 to 150,000 clones, nearly 95% detected once. V lost 7 bases, J lost 7 bases, and 13 bases lay in between. CDR3 length equals 11 residues. Germline loops: CDR1 GTSNPN, CDR2 SVGIG (reference sequence). The V gene is TRBV30, the J gene TRBJ1-1; possible D gene TRBD1, 5 bases. This sequence originates from a human donor who received an intestinal transplant. The sample in question was unstimulated CD4+ T cells sorted from spleen or lymph node cells, obtained before intestinal transplant. The CDR3 sequence: CAFRVSGEAFF. Here the CDR3 DNA reads TGTGCCTTCAGGGTTAGCGGTGAAGCTTTCTTT.